The T cell receptor beta chain described here comes from a study of Ad26.COV2.S vaccination and SARS-CoV-2 variants. The overall study: Into the muscle, Ad26.COV2.S was dosed once or twice, 56 days apart.

Of note for this clone: The antigen is undetermined.

CDR3 length equals 16 residues. CDR1 and CDR2 (germline): SGHVS, FQNEAQ. The junction had 4 bases not matched to a gene; V was cut back by 2 bases and J by 1 base. Sample treatment: about 20 received Ad26.COV2.S at low or high dose, single or two shots; roughly five received placebo; per-sample allocation not given. Samples came from day 63 after the first vaccine or placebo injection. Ad26 vector vaccine expressed Wuhan-strain SARS-CoV-2 spike. Findings and caveats of the study: Considerable breadth of spike-specific CD8+ and CD4+ T cell responses has reportedly been documented following vaccination.

Clones were read by immunoSEQ multiplex PCR, and TCRdb kept only the in-frame ones, dropping some. The table has about 350,000 clones, about 88% seen once. This receptor was obtained from a person aged 18 to 65 who received the Ad26.COV2.S COVID-19 vaccine or a placebo. This specimen was peripheral blood, taken in a trial of Ad26.COV2.S vaccine versus placebo. The chain has TRBV7-8 and TRBJ1-1; 10 nucleotides line up with TRBD1. DNA for the CDR3: TGTGCCAGCAGCTTACGACAGGGGGCACGGAACACTGAAGCTTTCTTT. This encodes CASSLRQGARNTEAFF. The full variable domain, with the rest looked up from reference TRBV7-8 and TRBJ1-1, is GAGVSQSPRYKVAKRGQDVALRCDPISGHVSLFWYQQALGQGPEFLTYFQNEAQLDKSGLPSDRFFAERPEGSVSTLKIQRTQQEDSAVYLCASSLRQGARNTEAFFGQGTRLTVV.